The 5 T cell receptor beta chains reported below all come from one sample, sequenced in a study of monozygotic twins with inflammatory bowel disease (dated by TCRdb to between 2019 and 2020). The library was made by 5' RACE. This sample was sequenced with an Illumina HiSeq 2500. Based on TCRdb reprocessing of the reads, there is one entry per CDR3 protein sequence, and DNA is missing. The sample's table lists a count of over 110,000 distinct CDR3 sequences. Jointly, the top ten make up about 2.6% of the sample. The source material was blood. The receptors originated from a human donor with ulcerative colitis or Crohn's disease, or a healthy co-twin of an affected twin (not recorded which).

The chain carries TRBV18 and TRBJ1-4. This CDR3 comprises 11 residues. Germline loops: CDR1 KGHSH, CDR2 LQKENI. CDR3 region: CASSPNEKLFF. The whole variable domain, filled in from reference TRBV18 and TRBJ1-4, reads NAGVMQNPRHLVRRRGQEARLRCSPMKGHSHVYWYRQLPEEGLKFMVYLQKENIIDESGMPKERFSAEFPKEGPSILRIQQVVRGDSAAYFCASSPNEKLFFGSGTQLSVL.

The chain is built from TRBV4-3 and TRBJ1-5; as DNA is missing, the TRBD1 call by TCRdb cannot be tested. The CDR3 extends over 15 amino acids. Per the germline V gene, CDR1 is LGHNA and CDR2 is YSLEER. The CDR3 is CASSQAQGGNQPQHF.

CDR3 loop: CASSLGGGGDTEAFF. The genes are TRBV12-3 or TRBV12-4 and TRBJ1-1. The CDR3 has 15 residues.

This chain connects TRBV3-1 to TRBJ1-2; there is no DNA to check the TCRdb D call of TRBD1. The CDR3 length is 15 residues. From germline, CDR1 is LGHDT and CDR2 YNNKEL (reference sequence). CDR3 sequence: CASSQLRTWDTIYTF.

The rearrangement uses TRBV12-3 or TRBV12-4 and TRBJ2-7; TCRdb names TRBD1, which stays unverified in the absence of DNA. This CDR3 contains 15 residues. The CDR3 here is CASSLVVDRPYEQYF.